The rows below give T cell receptor beta chains drawn from one sample of a study of CD8 T cells in ankylosing spondylitis. TCRdb used MiXCR to reprocess the 5' RACE reads, holding one entry per CDR3 protein. The repertoire consists of 450,000 to 550,000 distinct CDR3 sequences, with roughly 5.3% occurring once and the leading ten covering under 4.5%. Sequenced: blood, either unsorted or a sorted T cell fraction (not recorded which). The receptors here all came from a male donor with ankylosing spondylitis. Both conserved end residues are part of each CDR3. Fields, in order: D gene, J gene, V gene, clone size, CDR3 DNA, CDR3 protein. The D gene is left open where the match is weak. Not every row has a clone size; where given, it reads once, few, many or a size class.

D gene: .
J gene: TRBJ2-7
V gene: TRBV7-2
clone size: once
CDR3 DNA: TGTGCCAGCAGCTTTTTTGCGGGCGGGTCCTACGAGCAGTACTTC
CDR3 protein: CASSFFAGGSYEQYF

D gene: .
J gene: TRBJ1-4
V gene: TRBV4-2
clone size: many
CDR3 DNA: TGTGCCAGCAGCGCCTGGGGGGGGCGAGGTGAAAAACTGTTTTTT
CDR3 protein: CASSAWGGRGEKLFF

D gene: .
J gene: TRBJ2-1
V gene: TRBV7-2
clone size: many
CDR3 DNA: TGTGCCAGCAGCTCCCAGGGTATACCCAATGAGCAGTTCTTC
CDR3 protein: CASSSQGIPNEQFF

D gene: TRBD1
J gene: TRBJ1-1
V gene: TRBV6-6
clone size: many
CDR3 DNA: TGTGCCAGCAAGGGACAGGGGCTAAGGGCTTTCTTT
CDR3 protein: CASKGQGLRAFF

D gene: .
J gene: TRBJ2-3
V gene: TRBV15
clone size: many
CDR3 DNA: TGTGCCACCTCAAGCGGACGGGTCACAGATACGCAGTATTTT
CDR3 protein: CATSSGRVTDTQYF

D gene: .
J gene: TRBJ2-1
V gene: TRBV7-9
clone size: .
CDR3 DNA: TGTGCCAGCAGCGTAAGTAACTCCAATGAGCAGTTCTTC
CDR3 protein: CASSVSNSNEQFF

D gene: .
J gene: TRBJ2-3
V gene: TRBV20-1
clone size: many
CDR3 DNA: TGCAGTGCTACAGGACTCATCAGCACAGATACGCAGTATTTT
CDR3 protein: CSATGLISTDTQYF

D gene: .
J gene: TRBJ2-5
V gene: TRBV7-9
clone size: .
CDR3 DNA: TGTGCCAGCAGCTTAGCCAAGGGAGAGACCCAGTACTTC
CDR3 protein: CASSLAKGETQYF

D gene: .
J gene: TRBJ2-7
V gene: TRBV18
clone size: many
CDR3 DNA: TGTGCCAGCTCACCACCAGTGATAACCTACGAGCAGTACTTC
CDR3 protein: CASSPPVITYEQYF

D gene: .
J gene: TRBJ2-7
V gene: TRBV20-1
clone size: many
CDR3 DNA: TGCAGTGCTAGCCATTCCCACCGGGACAACTACGAGCAGTACTTC
CDR3 protein: CSASHSHRDNYEQYF

D gene: TRBD1
J gene: TRBJ2-1
V gene: TRBV6-1
clone size: many
CDR3 DNA: TGTGCCAGCAGGACTTCCGGGACAGGGTACGATGAGCAGTTCTTC
CDR3 protein: CASRTSGTGYDEQFF

D gene: .
J gene: TRBJ1-1
V gene: TRBV6-1
clone size: many
CDR3 DNA: TGTGCCAGCAGCCCAGGGTCTGGGAACACTGAAGCTTTCTTT
CDR3 protein: CASSPGSGNTEAFF

D gene: .
J gene: TRBJ2-7
V gene: TRBV20-1
clone size: many
CDR3 DNA: TGCAGTGCTAGAGCAGTACACCCCTTCTCCTACGAGCAGTACTTC
CDR3 protein: CSARAVHPFSYEQYF

D gene: .
J gene: TRBJ1-6
V gene: TRBV7-3
clone size: many
CDR3 DNA: TGTGCCAGCAGCTACGGGAGGGCTGCATCACCCCTCCACTTT
CDR3 protein: CASSYGRAASPLHF

D gene: .
J gene: TRBJ2-3
V gene: TRBV4-3
clone size: many
CDR3 DNA: TGCGCCAGCAGCCCGCGGACAGGCACAGATACGCAGTATTTT
CDR3 protein: CASSPRTGTDTQYF

D gene: .
J gene: TRBJ1-5
V gene: TRBV5-1
clone size: many
CDR3 DNA: TGCGCCAGCAGCCCAGAAGATCCAGGAGGACAGCCCCAGCATTTT
CDR3 protein: CASSPEDPGGQPQHF

D gene: TRBD2
J gene: TRBJ2-5
V gene: TRBV4-1
clone size: many
CDR3 DNA: TGCGCCAGCAGCCCCCGGATGGTGTTAGCGGGAGGTTACCAAGAGACCCAGTACTTC
CDR3 protein: CASSPRMVLAGGYQETQYF

D gene: .
J gene: TRBJ2-7
V gene: TRBV20-1
clone size: many
CDR3 DNA: TGCAGTGCTAGAGGGCAGGGGTCCTACGAGCAGTACTTC
CDR3 protein: CSARGQGSYEQYF

D gene: .
J gene: TRBJ1-1
V gene: TRBV6-1
clone size: many
CDR3 DNA: TGTGCCAGCAGGCAAGTCTCCGGGAACCTCGCTGAAGCTTTCTTT
CDR3 protein: CASRQVSGNLAEAFF

D gene: .
J gene: TRBJ1-2
V gene: TRBV2
clone size: .
CDR3 DNA: TGTGCCAGCCTTGGGCCGAGAAGGGACCGCTATGGCTACACCTTC
CDR3 protein: CASLGPRRDRYGYTF

D gene: TRBD1
J gene: TRBJ1-1
V gene: TRBV27
clone size: many
CDR3 DNA: TGTGCCAGCCGTACGAGAACAGGGGGTTCGGGCACTGAAGCTTTCTTT
CDR3 protein: CASRTRTGGSGTEAFF

D gene: .
J gene: TRBJ2-5
V gene: TRBV6-2/TRBV6-3
clone size: many
CDR3 DNA: TGTGCCAGCAGTCTGAATACGGAGACCCAGTACTTC
CDR3 protein: CASSLNTETQYF

D gene: .
J gene: TRBJ1-1
V gene: TRBV7-3
clone size: many
CDR3 DNA: TGTGCCAGCAGCTCGGCCGTGAACACTGAAGCTTTCTTT
CDR3 protein: CASSSAVNTEAFF

D gene: .
J gene: TRBJ2-7
V gene: TRBV28
clone size: many
CDR3 DNA: TGTGCCAGCAGTTTATTCGGCCCCTCGGAGCAGTACTTC
CDR3 protein: CASSLFGPSEQYF

D gene: TRBD1
J gene: TRBJ1-4
V gene: TRBV5-1
clone size: many
CDR3 DNA: TGCGCCAGCAGCTTGGACCCAGGGGGTAATGAAAAACTGTTTTTT
CDR3 protein: CASSLDPGGNEKLFF

D gene: .
J gene: TRBJ1-2
V gene: TRBV10-3
clone size: many
CDR3 DNA: TGTGCCATCAGAACAGGTCTCTATGGCTACACCTTC
CDR3 protein: CAIRTGLYGYTF

D gene: .
J gene: TRBJ1-2
V gene: TRBV20-1
clone size: many
CDR3 DNA: TGCAGTGTTCCCCGTAGGGACTATGGCTACACCTTC
CDR3 protein: CSVPRRDYGYTF

D gene: .
J gene: TRBJ1-2
V gene: TRBV20-1
clone size: many
CDR3 DNA: TGCAGGGACGCAGGGACCGACTATGGCTACACCTTC
CDR3 protein: CRDAGTDYGYTF

D gene: .
J gene: TRBJ1-1
V gene: TRBV29-1
clone size: many
CDR3 DNA: TGCAGCGTTGAGAGGGGGGGGGTGAACACTGAAGCTTTCTTT
CDR3 protein: CSVERGGVNTEAFF

D gene: .
J gene: TRBJ2-1
V gene: TRBV20-1
clone size: many
CDR3 DNA: TGCAGTGCTAGATTGCGGGACAATGAGCAGTTCTTC
CDR3 protein: CSARLRDNEQFF

D gene: .
J gene: TRBJ2-5
V gene: TRBV20-1
clone size: many
CDR3 DNA: TGCAGTGCTAGAGAAATAGGTAGTAGAGGGTGGGAGACCCAGTACTTC
CDR3 protein: CSAREIGSRGWETQYF

D gene: .
J gene: TRBJ2-6
V gene: TRBV7-9
clone size: many
CDR3 DNA: TGTGCCAGCAGCCCTAGCTCTGGGGCCAACGTCCTGACTTTC
CDR3 protein: CASSPSSGANVLTF

D gene: .
J gene: TRBJ2-3
V gene: TRBV5-1
clone size: few
CDR3 DNA: TGCGCCAGCAGCAGCCGGGACCGGGAGACCGATACGCAGTATTTT
CDR3 protein: CASSSRDRETDTQYF

D gene: TRBD1
J gene: TRBJ2-1
V gene: TRBV29-1
clone size: many
CDR3 DNA: TGCAGCTTTACGAGGCAGGGGGCTAACAATGAGCAGTTCTTC
CDR3 protein: CSFTRQGANNEQFF

D gene: TRBD1
J gene: TRBJ2-7
V gene: TRBV29-1
clone size: many
CDR3 DNA: TGCAGCGTCGGGACAGGGGGATTCTACGAGCAGTACTTC
CDR3 protein: CSVGTGGFYEQYF

D gene: TRBD1
J gene: TRBJ2-2
V gene: TRBV6-1
clone size: many
CDR3 DNA: TGTGCCAGCAGTCGTAGACGGACAGGGGGCTCCCCCGGGGAGCTGTTTTTT
CDR3 protein: CASSRRRTGGSPGELFF

D gene: .
J gene: TRBJ2-7
V gene: TRBV20-1
clone size: many
CDR3 DNA: TGCAGTGCTAGAGAGCCGTCTGAAGATTACGAGCAGTACTTC
CDR3 protein: CSAREPSEDYEQYF

D gene: TRBD2
J gene: TRBJ2-2
V gene: TRBV20-1
clone size: many
CDR3 DNA: TGCAGTGCTAGAGATTGGGGACTAGCGGGAGGAGTCGGGGAGCTGTTTTTT
CDR3 protein: CSARDWGLAGGVGELFF

D gene: .
J gene: TRBJ1-1
V gene: TRBV6-2/TRBV6-3
clone size: many
CDR3 DNA: TGTGCCAGCAGTTACTCGGTGAGATGGACTGAAGCTTTCTTT
CDR3 protein: CASSYSVRWTEAFF

D gene: .
J gene: TRBJ2-6
V gene: TRBV5-1
clone size: .
CDR3 DNA: TGCGCCAGCAGCTTGGGTGACGGGGCCAACGTCCTGACTTTC
CDR3 protein: CASSLGDGANVLTF

D gene: .
J gene: TRBJ2-7
V gene: TRBV28
clone size: many
CDR3 DNA: TGTGCCAGCAGTTTGATAGCGGAGGGCTACTCCTACGAGCAGTACTTC
CDR3 protein: CASSLIAEGYSYEQYF

D gene: .
J gene: TRBJ2-5
V gene: TRBV18
clone size: .
CDR3 DNA: TGTGCCAGCTCACCATCACCGGACCAAGAGACCCAGTACTTC
CDR3 protein: CASSPSPDQETQYF

D gene: .
J gene: TRBJ1-6
V gene: TRBV7-6
clone size: many
CDR3 DNA: TGTGCCAGCAGCTTAAAGGGGATAAATTCACCCCTCCACTTT
CDR3 protein: CASSLKGINSPLHF

D gene: .
J gene: TRBJ1-1
V gene: TRBV12-3/TRBV12-4
clone size: many
CDR3 DNA: TGTGCCAGCAGTTTAGGATCGGGTTTCACTGAAGCTTTCTTT
CDR3 protein: CASSLGSGFTEAFF

D gene: .
J gene: TRBJ2-7
V gene: TRBV7-2
clone size: .
CDR3 DNA: TGTGCCAGCAGCTTAGGGCCCTCCGGGTCCTACGAGCAGTACTTC
CDR3 protein: CASSLGPSGSYEQYF

D gene: .
J gene: TRBJ1-2
V gene: TRBV7-2
clone size: .
CDR3 DNA: TGTGCCAGCAGCCTCCTGAGCTATGGCTACACCTTC
CDR3 protein: CASSLLSYGYTF

D gene: .
J gene: TRBJ2-7
V gene: TRBV29-1
clone size: many
CDR3 DNA: TGCAGCGTTGCAGGCCTGGAACGCGACGAGCAGTACTTC
CDR3 protein: CSVAGLERDEQYF

D gene: TRBD1
J gene: TRBJ2-2
V gene: TRBV5-6
clone size: many
CDR3 DNA: TGTGCCGTACATGACTGGACAGGGGGCGTAATAAGCGGGGAGCTGTTTTTT
CDR3 protein: CAVHDWTGGVISGELFF

D gene: .
J gene: TRBJ1-1
V gene: TRBV12-3/TRBV12-4
clone size: many
CDR3 DNA: TGTGCCAGCAGTTTAGCAGGATCTCCGAACACTGAAGCTTTCTTT
CDR3 protein: CASSLAGSPNTEAFF